The entry below describes one T cell receptor (beta chain). These data originate in a study of cytomegalovirus exposure and HLA in healthy donors. Primers: 60 Vbeta forward and 13 Jbeta reverse. Sequencing was performed with immunoSEQ multiplex PCR; in TCRdb, only in-frame clones are kept and a portion is missing. This sample has more than 150,000 clones, with 65% to 90% found just once. V was shortened by 1 base and J by 5 bases, with 12 bases between the two germline ends. Germline CDR1 is SGHRS and CDR2 is YFSETQ. The CDR3 loop spans 14 amino acids. Sequenced sample: PBMCs. This TCR came from a man aged 35 to 55 in good health and CMV-seropositive. V and J are TRBV5-1 and TRBJ1-1, with D maybe TRBD1 (5 bases). CDR3 in DNA: TGCGCCAGCAGCTTGAAGCCAGGGCAGACTGAAGCTTTCTTT. It codes for CASSLKPGQTEAFF.